These 23 T cell receptor beta chains were sequenced from one sample in a study of blood T cells in healthy people across ages. Sample-barcoded 5' priming and a J-beta primer mix drove a second PCR of roughly 6 to 12 cycles. Using its own MiXCR run on the 5' RACE reads, TCRdb lists one record per CDR3 protein. Among 650,000 to 1,000,000 distinct CDR3 sequences, 30% to 45% were seen once, and the ten largest hold 10% to 15%. Sequencing was done on a sample of blood. Source of these receptors: a man aged 18 to 29 in good health.

J is TRBJ1-2 and V is TRBV12-3 or TRBV12-4; no clear D gene. The V gene lost 4 bases and the J gene lost 1 base, with 10 bases spanning the gap. There are 14 residues in the CDR3. The CDR3 reads CASSSPGLNYGYTF. In nucleotides, the CDR3 is TGTGCCAGCAGTTCGCCAGGTCTTAACTATGGCTACACCTTC.

This clonotype was observed many times. The chain employs TRBV28 and TRBJ2-6; perhaps TRBD1 as D (6 bases). V was pared by 5 bases and J by 1 base, with 12 bases between. The length of the CDR3 is 16 residues. In germline, CDR1 is MDHEN, CDR2 SYDVKM. CDR3 nucleotide sequence: TGTGCCAGCAGTACCTTTACAGGGTCTGGGGCCAACGTCCTGACTTTC. This translates into CASSTFTGSGANVLTF.

On this clonotype itself: At one end, the junction sequence differs from germline, possibly due to a read error. The CDR3 DNA reads as TGTGTCAGCAGTTACTCTCTACGGGGACAGAAATATCAGCCCCAGCATTTT. Protein product: CVSSYSLRGQKYQPQHF. The chain joins TRBV6-2 or TRBV6-3 to TRBJ1-5; 7 bases match TRBD1. From germline, CDR1 is MNHEY and CDR2 SVGEGT. CDR3 length: 17 amino acids.

The chain couples TRBV6-5 to TRBJ2-1, with D possibly matching TRBD1 (5 bases). This CDR3 region has 13 residues. Germline assignment: CDR1 MNHEY and CDR2 SVGAGI. V shed 6 bases and J shed 5 bases, with 11 bases lying between them. CDR3 region: CASSTTGDNEQFF. CDR3 coding DNA: TGTGCCAGCAGCACCACAGGAGACAATGAGCAGTTCTTC.

The chain links TRBV6-5 to TRBJ2-5; D not certain. The germline gives CDR1 MNHEY, CDR2 SVGAGI. The CDR3 spans 13 residues. V dropped 7 bases and J dropped 11 bases, with 20 bases sitting between them. The CDR3: CASIPKGLREQYF. In DNA form, the CDR3 reads TGTGCCAGCATCCCAAAAGGGTTGCGTGAGCAGTACTTC.

The chain links TRBV7-8 to TRBJ2-4; D may be TRBD1 (5 bases). From germline, CDR1 is SGHVS and CDR2 FQNEAQ. The CDR3 length is 17 residues. V dropped 10 bases and J dropped 2 bases, with 24 bases sitting between them. The CDR3, as DNA: TGTGCCAACAGTCTCAATGGGGCGCTTTTAACCAAAAACATTCAGTACTTC. This translates into CANSLNGALLTKNIQYF.

Concerning this clonotype itself: This may stem from a read error, because a much larger clone lies one nucleotide away. The chain has TRBV4-3 and TRBJ2-3; no definite D call. Germline lookup yields CDR1 LGHNA and CDR2 YSLEER. CDR3 size: 17 residues. Deletions cut 5 bases from V and 0 bases from J, with 18 bases between. The CDR3 nucleotides are TGCGCCAGCAGCAAGGTTCCCGAACCAGTCAGCACAGATACGCAGTATTTT. Amino acid sequence: CASSKVPEPVSTDTQYF.

J is TRBJ2-1 and V is TRBV6-5, with D perhaps TRBD1 (7 bases). The CDR3 consists of 14 residues. V was cut by 4 bases and J by 5 bases, with 12 bases left in between. Germline-derived CDR1 and CDR2 are MNHEY and SVGAGI. The CDR3 reads CASSSPGGNNEQFF. DNA for the CDR3: TGTGCCAGCAGTTCCCCAGGGGGGAACAATGAGCAGTTCTTC.

This clonotype was counted a few times. Here the CDR3 DNA reads TGTGCCAGCAGCTTAGAATCCCCGCTAGCGGGCACAGATACGCAGTATTTT. This encodes CASSLESPLAGTDTQYF. The chain joins TRBV7-2 to TRBJ2-3; 7 nucleotides align to TRBD2. The CDR3 consists of 17 residues. Trimming at V came to 1 base and at J to 1 base, leaving 8 bases not matched to a gene. The germline CDR1 and CDR2 sequences are SGHTA and FQGNSA.

The chain joins TRBV6-5 to TRBJ2-1; TRBD1 aligns across 8 bases. After removal of 6 bases from V and 3 bases from J, the junction contained 10 bases not matched to a gene. The CDR3 consists of 16 residues. The germline CDR1 and CDR2 sequences are MNHEY and SVGAGI. The CDR3 spells CASSSRTGRYYNEQFF. The CDR3 bases are TGTGCCAGCAGCTCACGGACAGGGAGATACTACAATGAGCAGTTCTTC.

This clonotype was seen a few times. The genes are TRBV7-9 and TRBJ1-4; possibly TRBD1 for D (5 bases). Germline-derived CDR1 and CDR2 are SEHNR and FQNEAQ (reference sequence). V lost 5 bases and J lost 6, with 16 bases in between. The CDR3 extends over 15 amino acids. Here the CDR3 DNA reads TGTGCCAGCAGCCCAACGACAGCTTCCCATGAAAAACTGTTTTTT. Translation: CASSPTTASHEKLFF.

A remark on this clonotype: Germline is not matched at one junction end, which may reflect a read error. The chain combines TRBV6-6 with TRBJ2-7; D might be TRBD1 (5 bases). The CDR3 sequence is 14 residues long. Germline-derived CDR1 and CDR2 are MNHNY and SVGAGI (reference sequence). Here the CDR3 DNA reads TGTGCCGGCAGTTACTCGAGCAGGGTCCACGAGCAGTACTTC. Its translation: CAGSYSSRVHEQYF.

The sample holds a few counts of this clonotype. The chain recombines TRBV7-2 with TRBJ1-2, with D perhaps TRBD1 (6 bases). Germline V gene lookup returns CDR1 SGHTA and CDR2 FQGNSA. V lost 2 bases, J lost 8 bases, and 18 bases lay in between. The CDR3 totals 15 residues. The CDR3 DNA sequence: TGTGCCAGCAGCTTAACAGCGGAGGGGGGGCAGGGCTACACCTTC. It is translated as CASSLTAEGGQGYTF.

This chain joins TRBV12-3 or TRBV12-4 and TRBJ2-3, with D possibly matching TRBD1 (6 bases). The CDR3 extends over 15 amino acids. V was clipped by 6 bases and J by 13 bases, with 26 bases between them. The CDR3 protein is CASSPWASRTDAEYF. CDR3 bases: TGTGCCAGCAGCCCCTGGGCGAGCAGGACAGATGCGGAGTATTTT.

DNA of the CDR3: TGTGCCAGCAGAGCGGACAGGGGATATCAGCCCCAGCATTTT. Protein: CASRADRGYQPQHF. V usage is TRBV2 and J usage is TRBJ1-5, with 9 bases aligning to TRBD1. Germline V lookup: CDR1 SNHLY, CDR2 FYNNEI. This CDR3 has 14 residues. With V trimmed by 6 bases and J by 5 bases, 5 bases remained unmatched.

The chain couples TRBV7-2 to TRBJ2-2; possible D gene TRBD2, 6 bases. Trimming removed 1 base at V and 7 bases at J, with 10 bases between. The CDR3 runs 14 residues. The germline V gene encodes CDR1 SGHTA and CDR2 FQGNSA. The CDR3 coding sequence is TGTGCCAGCAGCTTAGGTAGCGGACGCGGGGAGCTGTTTTTT. Translated, it gives CASSLGSGRGELFF.

V and J are TRBV14 and TRBJ2-4; D possibly corresponds to TRBD2 (7 bases). The end of the DNA fits TRBJ2-7 better, so the J call may be wrong. Germline V gene lookup returns CDR1 SGHDN and CDR2 FVKESK. The CDR3 contains 15 residues. This CDR3 reads CASSQEAGHFGEQYF. The CDR3 bases are TGTGCCAGCAGCCAAGAAGCGGGACACTTTGGCGAGCAGTACTTC.

This clonotype was seen more than once but under ten times. DNA of the CDR3: TGTGCCAGCAGTTTCGGGGGGATCACTAATGAAAAACTGTTTTTT. Its protein is CASSFGGITNEKLFF. The chain is built from TRBV12-3 or TRBV12-4 and TRBJ1-4; D possibly corresponds to TRBD1 (5 bases). Between the trimmed V and J ends, which lost 3 bases and 2 bases, there was a span of 10 bases. This CDR3 is built from 15 residues.

This clonotype was seen a single time. V is TRBV30 and J is TRBJ2-1; D call uncertain. V was clipped by 1 base and J by 3 bases, with 13 bases between them. This CDR3 is 15 amino acids long. Germline CDR1 GTSNPN, CDR2 SVGIG (reference sequence). CDR3 DNA sequence: TGTGCCTGGAGTGGGGGTCTAGGTAGCTACAATGAGCAGTTCTTC. Translated, it gives CAWSGGLGSYNEQFF.

A note on this clonotype: With a much larger clone just one base away, this may be a read error. The chain has TRBV12-3 or TRBV12-4 and TRBJ2-5; D perhaps matches TRBD1 (5 bases). This CDR3 has 11 residues. Trimming took off 5 bases at V and 11 bases at J, with 12 bases between the two ends. The CDR3 sequence: CASSNDRKQYF. The CDR3 DNA reads TGTGCCAGCAGTAATGACAGAAAGCAGTACTTC.

The chain has TRBV6-2 or TRBV6-3 and TRBJ1-1, with 7 bases identical to TRBD1. Germline V lookup: CDR1 MNHEY, CDR2 SVGEGT. V dropped 4 bases and J dropped 0; count of bases not matched to a gene: 8. This CDR3 spans 16 amino acids. CDR3 bases: TGTGCCAGCAGTTTCAGAGGGGGCGGCGTGAACACTGAAGCTTTCTTT. Its translation: CASSFRGGGVNTEAFF.

This clonotype was seen many times. This chain uses TRBV7-9 with TRBJ1-2; D not resolved. The germline gives CDR1 SEHNR, CDR2 FQNEAQ (reference sequence). This CDR3 is 12 amino acids long. V lost 3 bases and J 6 bases, leaving 8 bases between the germline ends. The CDR3 here is CASSFGTDGYTF. In DNA, the CDR3 is TGTGCCAGCAGCTTCGGAACAGATGGCTACACCTTC.

This clonotype was counted a few times. V and J are TRBV7-2 and TRBJ1-2; D is possibly TRBD1 (6 bases). Trimming cost V 7 bases and J 6 bases, with 21 bases left between them. There are 15 residues in the CDR3. CDR1 SGHTA and CDR2 FQGNSA come from the germline V gene. The CDR3, as DNA: TGTGCCAGCACCCCTAATTGGGGGGCGCAGGATGGCTACACCTTC. This encodes CASTPNWGAQDGYTF. The complete variable domain, with remaining parts taken from reference TRBV7-2 and TRBJ1-2, reads GAGVSQSPSNKVTEKGKDVELRCDPISGHTALYWYRQSLGQGLEFLIYFQGNSAPDKSGLPSDRFSAERTGGSVSTLTIQRTQQEDSAVYLCASTPNWGAQDGYTFGSGTRLTVV.